Each of the 18 T cell receptor beta chains below was sequenced from the same sample in a study of beta chain features in type 1 diabetes. The authors reverse transcribed all of the isolated RNA, so sequencing captured expressed TCRB transcripts. Some clones are missing from TCRdb's copy, which holds only in-frame ones; the method was immunoSEQ multiplex PCR. The sample lists hundreds of thousands of clones, roughly 15% seen once, with around 0.02% in the top ten. Source material: naive CD4+ T cells from blood. The receptors stem from a woman aged 18 to 35 in good health.

This clone has a handful of counts. This chain links TRBV7-2 with TRBJ2-1, with 10 bases that match TRBD2. In germline, CDR1 is SGHTA, CDR2 FQGNSA. This CDR3 region has 16 residues. With 1 base clipped from V and 7 bases from J, the junction kept 7 bases outside the gene matches. CDR3 DNA: TGTGCCAGCAGCTTAGTGGGGGGACTAGCGTCAAATGAGCAGTTCTTC. Translating gives CASSLVGGLASNEQFF.

This clone was seen a handful of times. This chain's CDR3 is CASSGADTQYF. CDR3 sequence (DNA): TGCGCCAGCTCTGGGGCAGATACGCAGTATTTT. This chain links TRBV5-1 with TRBJ2-3, with no clear D. Deletions cut 7 bases from V and 4 bases from J, with 7 bases between. Germline CDR1 SGHRS, CDR2 YFSETQ. CDR3 length: 11 amino acids.

This clone was detected only a few times. The chain combines TRBV25-1 with TRBJ1-3; D unresolved. Germline V lookup: CDR1 MGHDK, CDR2 SYGVNS. Trimming stripped 3 bases from V and 2 bases from J, with 11 bases between. This CDR3 is built from 15 residues. The CDR3 DNA follows: TGTGCCAGCAGTGAGTCCGGGGATGCTGGAAACACCATATATTTT. It yields the protein CASSESGDAGNTIYF.

This clone was seen only once. The chain couples TRBV29-1 to TRBJ2-1; 7 bases fit TRBD2. Germline V lookup: CDR1 SQVTM, CDR2 ANQGSEA. There are 18 residues in the CDR3. Trimming took 5 bases from V and 0 from J; bases not matched to a gene: 16. CDR3 residues: CSVILGTKAGSSYNEQFF. The CDR3, as DNA: TGCAGCGTTATCCTGGGGACCAAAGCGGGGAGCTCCTACAATGAGCAGTTCTTC.

This clone was observed a handful of times. V is TRBV5-1 and J is TRBJ1-2; D unclear. The CDR3 extends over 15 amino acids. Trimming took 0 bases from V and 4 from J, leaving 13 bases between them. Germline CDR1 reads SGHRS; CDR2 reads YFSETQ. The CDR3 DNA reads as TGCGCCAGCAGCTTGGATTCTGGAGGGCTCTATGGCTACACCTTC. Its translation is CASSLDSGGLYGYTF.

This clone was seen a few times. This sequence joins TRBV7-9 and TRBJ2-5; a weak D match, TRBD2 (6 bases). The V end lost 8 bases, the J end lost 0 bases, and 7 bases lay between the germline ends. Germline CDR1 and CDR2: SEHNR and FQNEAQ (reference sequence). The CDR3 is 12 amino acids. CDR3 in amino acids: CASRDYQETQYF. The CDR3 region has the DNA TGTGCCAGCCGGGACTACCAAGAGACCCAGTACTTC.

This clone was seen only a few times. The genes are TRBV7-9 and TRBJ1-2; weak D call: TRBD1 (6 bases). The CDR3 length is 11 residues. Germline V gene lookup returns CDR1 SEHNR and CDR2 FQNEAQ (reference sequence). Trimming pared 8 bases from V and 3 bases from J, leaving 7 bases between. The CDR3 sequence is CASSGDYGYTF. The CDR3 DNA follows: TGTGCCAGCTCAGGGGACTATGGCTACACCTTC.

CDR3 in amino acids: CASSPSRGPGDEQFF. DNA for the CDR3: TGCGCCAGCAGCCCCTCTAGGGGCCCGGGGGATGAGCAGTTCTTC. The chain couples TRBV5-1 to TRBJ2-1, with D possibly TRBD2 on 6 matching bases. CDR3 length: 15 amino acids. Trimming took off 4 bases at V and 8 bases at J, with 19 bases between the two ends. The germline CDR1 and CDR2 sequences are SGHRS and YFSETQ.

The chain employs TRBV6-6 and TRBJ2-2; D is perhaps TRBD2 (6 bases). V lost 11 bases to trimming and J lost 1 base, with 20 bases between them. The CDR3 spans 16 residues. In germline, CDR1 is MNHNY, CDR2 SVGAGI (reference sequence). The CDR3 region has the DNA TGTGCCGCGGGGTTGAGGCAGAAGATGAACACCGGGGAGCTGTTTTTT. It is translated as CAAGLRQKMNTGELFF.

A few counts support this clone. V usage is TRBV7-9 and J usage is TRBJ2-3, with a possible D match to TRBD1 (6 bases). The V end lost 7 bases, the J end lost 2 bases, and 13 bases lay between the germline ends. This CDR3 contains 14 residues. Per germline, CDR1 SEHNR and CDR2 FQNEAQ (reference sequence). The CDR3 sequence: CASNTGTFTDTQYF. The CDR3, as DNA: TGTGCCAGCAACACCGGGACATTCACAGATACGCAGTATTTT.

This rearrangement joins TRBV2 to TRBJ1-4; D gene ambiguous. In germline, CDR1 is SNHLY, CDR2 FYNNEI. This CDR3 has 14 amino acids. Trimming took off 6 bases at V and 0 bases at J, with 8 bases between the two ends. CDR3 residues: CASRLLPTNEKLFF. The CDR3 region has the DNA TGTGCCAGCAGGCTCCTTCCAACTAATGAAAAACTGTTTTTT.

This clone came up a few times. This chain connects TRBV4-3 to TRBJ2-6; no reliable D call. CDR3 length: 16 amino acids. Trimming removed 2 bases from V and 0 bases from J, with 8 bases in between. Germline V gives CDR1 LGHNA, CDR2 YSLEER. The CDR3 loop is CASSQSWGSGANVLTF. The DNA for the CDR3 is TGCGCCAGCAGCCAATCCTGGGGCTCTGGGGCCAACGTCCTGACTTTC.

The sample holds a few counts of this clone. The chain links TRBV5-4 to TRBJ2-7; D not certain. CDR1 is SGHNT and CDR2 is YYREEE in the germline V gene (reference sequence). CDR3 length: 13 residues. V was clipped by 1 base and J by 6 bases, with 11 bases between them. CDR3 amino acids: CASSLNPSGEQYF. Written as DNA, the CDR3 is TGTGCCAGCAGCTTGAACCCGTCCGGCGAGCAGTACTTC.

J is TRBJ2-5 and V is TRBV9; D gene unclear. The CDR3 loop spans 12 amino acids. Trimming pared 4 bases from V and 4 bases from J, leaving 8 bases between. CDR1 is SGDLS, CDR2 YYNGEE, per germline. CDR3 DNA sequence: TGTGCCAGCAGCCGAACGCCAGAGACCCAGTACTTC. Translated: CASSRTPETQYF.

A few counts support this clone. The rearrangement uses TRBV7-9 and TRBJ1-1; D ambiguous. Germline V gene data show CDR1 as SEHNR and CDR2 as FQNEAQ (reference sequence). Trimming took 2 bases from V and 8 from J, leaving 21 bases between them. CDR3 size: 16 residues. Here the CDR3 DNA reads TGTGCCAGCAGCTTAACGGCCAGCAGCGAAGTGAAAGAAGCTTTCTTT. Residues: CASSLTASSEVKEAFF.

As for this clone: This specimen includes other DNA sequences encoding the same CDR3. The chain links TRBV6-6 to TRBJ2-1, with a possible D match to TRBD2 (6 bases). Trimming removed 8 bases at V and 7 bases at J, with 6 bases between. Germline V gene data show CDR1 as MNHNY and CDR2 as SVGAGI (reference sequence). CDR3 length: 10 residues. The DNA for the CDR3 is TGTGCCAGCCGGGGGAATGAGCAGTTCTTC. This gives the protein CASRGNEQFF.

In DNA form, the CDR3 reads TGTGCCACCAGCAGAGATCGAGGGACGGTTAAGACCCAGTACTTC. Translating it yields CATSRDRGTVKTQYF. The rearrangement joins TRBV15 to TRBJ2-5; possibly TRBD1 or TRBD2 for D (5 bases each). This CDR3 comprises 15 residues. V lost 0 bases to trimming and J lost 6 bases, with 14 bases between them. Looked up from germline, CDR1 is LNHNV and CDR2 is YYDKDF (reference sequence).

The rearrangement uses TRBV10-3 and TRBJ2-3; no definite D call. CDR3 length: 17 residues. The V and J ends lost 6 bases and 0 bases respectively, with 19 bases between them. Germline V gene lookup returns CDR1 ENHRY and CDR2 SYGVKD. The CDR3 here is CAISRSQQSTSTDTQYF. In nucleotides, the CDR3 is TGTGCCATCAGCCGCTCTCAACAGTCAACTAGCACAGATACGCAGTATTTT.